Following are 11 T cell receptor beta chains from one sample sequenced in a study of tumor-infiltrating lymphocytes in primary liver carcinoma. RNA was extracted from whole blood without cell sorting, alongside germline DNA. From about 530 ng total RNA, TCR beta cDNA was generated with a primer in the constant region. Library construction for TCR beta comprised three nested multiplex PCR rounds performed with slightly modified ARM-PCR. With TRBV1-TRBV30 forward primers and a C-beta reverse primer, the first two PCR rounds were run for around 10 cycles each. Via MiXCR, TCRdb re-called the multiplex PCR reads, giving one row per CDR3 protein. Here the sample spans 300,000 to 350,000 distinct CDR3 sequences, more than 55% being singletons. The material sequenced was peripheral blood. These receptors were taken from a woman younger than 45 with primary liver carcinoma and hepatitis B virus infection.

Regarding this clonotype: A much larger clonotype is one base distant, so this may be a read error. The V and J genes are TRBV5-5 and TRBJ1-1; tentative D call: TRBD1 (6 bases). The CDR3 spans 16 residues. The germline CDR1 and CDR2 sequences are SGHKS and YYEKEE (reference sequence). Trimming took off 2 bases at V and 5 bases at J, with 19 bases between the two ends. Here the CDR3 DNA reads TGTGCCAGCAGCTTAACCCTGCGGGGGCGCGTGACTGAAGCTTTCTTT. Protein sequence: CASSLTLRGRVTEAFF.

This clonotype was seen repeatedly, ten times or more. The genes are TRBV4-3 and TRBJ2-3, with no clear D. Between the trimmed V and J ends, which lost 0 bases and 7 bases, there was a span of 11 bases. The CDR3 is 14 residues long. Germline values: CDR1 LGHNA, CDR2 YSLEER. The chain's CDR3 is CASSQDLALNTQYF. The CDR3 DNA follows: TGCGCCAGCAGCCAAGATCTCGCCTTAAATACGCAGTATTTT.

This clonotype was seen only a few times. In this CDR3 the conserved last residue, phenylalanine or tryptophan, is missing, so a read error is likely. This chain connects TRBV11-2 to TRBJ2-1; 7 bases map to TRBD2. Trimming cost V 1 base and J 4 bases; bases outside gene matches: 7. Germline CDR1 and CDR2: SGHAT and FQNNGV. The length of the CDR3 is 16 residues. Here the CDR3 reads CASSLVLEGLYNEQFC. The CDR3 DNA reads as TGTGCCAGCAGCTTAGTACTAGAGGGACTATACAATGAGCAGTTCTGC.

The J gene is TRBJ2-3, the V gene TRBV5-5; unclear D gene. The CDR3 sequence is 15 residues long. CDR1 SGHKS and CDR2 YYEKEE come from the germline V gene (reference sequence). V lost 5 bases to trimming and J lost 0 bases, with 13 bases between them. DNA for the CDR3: TGTGCCAGCAGACTCGACGTTGGTAGCACAGATACGCAGTATTTT. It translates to CASRLDVGSTDTQYF. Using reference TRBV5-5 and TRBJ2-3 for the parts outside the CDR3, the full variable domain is DAGVTQSPTHLIKTRGQQVTLRCSPISGHKSVSWYQQVLGQGPQFIFQYYEKEERGRGNFPDRFSARQFPNYSSELNVNALLLGDSALYLCASRLDVGSTDTQYFGPGTRLTVL.

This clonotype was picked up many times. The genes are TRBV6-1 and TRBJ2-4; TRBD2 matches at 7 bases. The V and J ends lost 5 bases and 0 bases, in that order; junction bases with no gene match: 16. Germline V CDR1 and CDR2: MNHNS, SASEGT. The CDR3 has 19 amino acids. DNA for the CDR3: TGTGCCAGCAGTTACGGCGGGGGTTGGGTAGGAGTAGCCAAAAACATTCAGTACTTC. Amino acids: CASSYGGGWVGVAKNIQYF.

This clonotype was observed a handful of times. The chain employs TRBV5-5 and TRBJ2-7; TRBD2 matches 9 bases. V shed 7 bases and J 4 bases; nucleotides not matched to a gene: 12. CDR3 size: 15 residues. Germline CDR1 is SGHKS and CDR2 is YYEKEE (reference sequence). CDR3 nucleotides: TGTGCCAGCCGGATAGCGGGAGCCAGCTGGTACGAGCAGTACTTC. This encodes CASRIAGASWYEQYF.

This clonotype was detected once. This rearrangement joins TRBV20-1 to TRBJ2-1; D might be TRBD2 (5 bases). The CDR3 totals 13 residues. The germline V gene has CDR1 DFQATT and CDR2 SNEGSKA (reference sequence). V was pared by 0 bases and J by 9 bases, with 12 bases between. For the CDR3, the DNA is TGCAGTGCTAGAGATCGAGGGTTGTCTGAGCAGTTCTTC. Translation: CSARDRGLSEQFF.

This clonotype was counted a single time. The CDR3 coding sequence is TGTGCCACTAGCTTCCCAGGCGAAGCCTACGAGCAGTACTTC. This encodes CATSFPGEAYEQYF. The chain employs TRBV11-2 and TRBJ2-7, with D perhaps TRBD2 (5 bases). The V gene's germline CDR1 is SGHAT and CDR2 FQNNGV. The ends were cut back, 10 bases at V and 2 bases at J, with 18 bases in the middle. The CDR3 sequence is 14 residues long.

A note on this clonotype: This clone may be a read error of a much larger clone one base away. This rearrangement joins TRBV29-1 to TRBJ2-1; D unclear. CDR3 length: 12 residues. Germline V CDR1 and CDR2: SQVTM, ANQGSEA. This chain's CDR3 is CSVEAAYNEQLF. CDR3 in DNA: TGCAGCGTTGAAGCAGCCTACAATGAGCAGCTCTTC.

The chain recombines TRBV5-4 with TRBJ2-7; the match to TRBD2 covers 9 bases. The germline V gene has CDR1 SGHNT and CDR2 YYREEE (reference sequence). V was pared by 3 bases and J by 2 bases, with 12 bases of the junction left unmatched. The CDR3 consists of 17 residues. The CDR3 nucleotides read TGTGCCAGCAGCTCCCCGGGAGGCGGGAGGGATCCCTACGAGCAGTACTTC. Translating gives CASSSPGGGRDPYEQYF.

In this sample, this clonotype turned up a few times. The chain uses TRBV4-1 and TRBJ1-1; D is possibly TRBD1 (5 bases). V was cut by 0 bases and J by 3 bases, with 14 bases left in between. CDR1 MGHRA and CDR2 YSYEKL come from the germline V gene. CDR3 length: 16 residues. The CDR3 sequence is CASSQERTTPYTEAFF. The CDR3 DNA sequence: TGCGCCAGCAGCCAAGAAAGGACAACCCCCTACACTGAAGCTTTCTTT.